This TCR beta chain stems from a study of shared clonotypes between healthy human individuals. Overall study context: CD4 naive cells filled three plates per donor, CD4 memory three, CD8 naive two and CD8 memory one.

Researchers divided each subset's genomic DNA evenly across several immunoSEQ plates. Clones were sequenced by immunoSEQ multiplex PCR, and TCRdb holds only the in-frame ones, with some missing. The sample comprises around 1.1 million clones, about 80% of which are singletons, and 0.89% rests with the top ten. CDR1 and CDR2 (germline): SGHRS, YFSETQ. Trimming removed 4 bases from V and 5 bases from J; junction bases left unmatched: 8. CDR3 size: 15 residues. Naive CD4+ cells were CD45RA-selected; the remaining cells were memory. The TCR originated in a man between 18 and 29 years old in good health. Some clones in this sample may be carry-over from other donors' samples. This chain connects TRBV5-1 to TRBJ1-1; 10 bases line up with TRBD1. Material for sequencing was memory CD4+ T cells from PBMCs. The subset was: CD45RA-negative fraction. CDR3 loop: CASSHEQDRGTEAFF. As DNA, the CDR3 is TGCGCCAGCAGCCACGAGCAGGACAGGGGGACTGAAGCTTTCTTT.